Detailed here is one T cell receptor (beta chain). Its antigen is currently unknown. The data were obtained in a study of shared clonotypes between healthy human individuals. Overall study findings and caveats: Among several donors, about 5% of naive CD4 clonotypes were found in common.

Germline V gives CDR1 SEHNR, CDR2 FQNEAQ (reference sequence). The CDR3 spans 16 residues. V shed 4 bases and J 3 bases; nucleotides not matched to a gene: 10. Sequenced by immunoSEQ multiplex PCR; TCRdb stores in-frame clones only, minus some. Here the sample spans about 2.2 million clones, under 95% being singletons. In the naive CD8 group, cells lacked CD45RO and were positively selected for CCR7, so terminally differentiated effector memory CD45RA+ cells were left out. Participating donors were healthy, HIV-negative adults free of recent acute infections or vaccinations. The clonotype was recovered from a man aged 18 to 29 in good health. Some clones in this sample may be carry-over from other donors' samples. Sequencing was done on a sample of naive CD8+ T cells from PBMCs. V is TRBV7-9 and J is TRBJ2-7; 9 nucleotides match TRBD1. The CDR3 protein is CASSSFPGQGIYEQYF. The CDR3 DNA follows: TGTGCCAGCAGCTCCTTCCCGGGACAGGGTATCTACGAGCAGTACTTC.